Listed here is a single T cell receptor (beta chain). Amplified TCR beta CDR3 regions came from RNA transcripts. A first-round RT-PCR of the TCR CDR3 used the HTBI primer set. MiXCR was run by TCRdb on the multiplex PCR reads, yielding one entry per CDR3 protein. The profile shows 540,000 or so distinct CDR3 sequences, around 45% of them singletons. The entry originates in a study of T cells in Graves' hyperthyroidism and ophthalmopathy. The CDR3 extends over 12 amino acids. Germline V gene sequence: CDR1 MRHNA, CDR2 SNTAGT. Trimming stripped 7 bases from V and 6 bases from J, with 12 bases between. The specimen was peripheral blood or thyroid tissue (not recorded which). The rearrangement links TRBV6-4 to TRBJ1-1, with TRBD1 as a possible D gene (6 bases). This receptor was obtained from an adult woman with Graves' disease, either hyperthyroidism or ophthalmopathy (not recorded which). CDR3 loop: CASILGGSEAFF. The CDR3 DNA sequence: TGTGCCAGCATTCTAGGGGGTTCTGAAGCTTTCTTT.